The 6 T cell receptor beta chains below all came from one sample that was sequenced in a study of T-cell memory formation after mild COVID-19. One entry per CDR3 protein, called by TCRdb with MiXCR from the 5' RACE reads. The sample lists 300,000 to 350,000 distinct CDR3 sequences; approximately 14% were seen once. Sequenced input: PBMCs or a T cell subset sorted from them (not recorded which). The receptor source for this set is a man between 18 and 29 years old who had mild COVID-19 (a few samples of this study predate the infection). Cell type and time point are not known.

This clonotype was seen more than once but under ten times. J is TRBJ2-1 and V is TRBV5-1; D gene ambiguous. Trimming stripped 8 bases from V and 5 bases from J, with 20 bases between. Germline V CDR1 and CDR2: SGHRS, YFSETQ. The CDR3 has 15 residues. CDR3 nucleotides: TGCGCCAGTAGTGCGGCCGTCCTCACAAACAATGAGCAGTTCTTC. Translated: CASSAAVLTNNEQFF.

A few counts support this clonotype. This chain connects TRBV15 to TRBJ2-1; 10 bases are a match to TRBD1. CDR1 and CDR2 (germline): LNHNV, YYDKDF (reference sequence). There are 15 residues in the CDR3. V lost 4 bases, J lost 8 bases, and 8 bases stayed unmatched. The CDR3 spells CATSTWDRGRDEQFF. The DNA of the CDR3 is TGTGCCACCAGCACCTGGGACAGGGGCAGGGATGAGCAGTTCTTC.

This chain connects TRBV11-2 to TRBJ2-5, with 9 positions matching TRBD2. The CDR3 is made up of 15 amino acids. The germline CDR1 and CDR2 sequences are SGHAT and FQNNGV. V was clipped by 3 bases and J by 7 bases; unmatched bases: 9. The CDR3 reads CASSFEAGGLATQYF. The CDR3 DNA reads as TGTGCCAGCAGCTTCGAAGCGGGAGGATTGGCGACCCAGTACTTC.

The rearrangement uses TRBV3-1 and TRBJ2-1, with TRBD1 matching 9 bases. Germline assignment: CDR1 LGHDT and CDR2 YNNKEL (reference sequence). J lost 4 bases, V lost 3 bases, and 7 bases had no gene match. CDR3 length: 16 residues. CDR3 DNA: TGTGCCAGCAGCCAGCCCGGGACAGGGAGTTACAATGAGCAGTTCTTC. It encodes CASSQPGTGSYNEQFF.

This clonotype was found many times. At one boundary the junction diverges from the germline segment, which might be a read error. The CDR3 spells CASSLVSDTQYF. The CDR3 DNA reads TGTGCCAGCAGCTTAGTTTCGGATACGCAGTATTTT. The chain is built from TRBV5-1 and TRBJ2-3; no definite D call. The CDR3 has 12 amino acids. The germline V gene encodes CDR1 SGHRS and CDR2 YFSETQ.

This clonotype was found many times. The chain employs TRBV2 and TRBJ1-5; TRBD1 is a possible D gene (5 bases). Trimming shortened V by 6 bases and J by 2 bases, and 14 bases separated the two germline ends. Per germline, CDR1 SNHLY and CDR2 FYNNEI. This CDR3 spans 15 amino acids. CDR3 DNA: TGTGCCAGCAGAAAAAACCTACAGGGCAATCAGCCCCAGCATTTT. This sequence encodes CASRKNLQGNQPQHF.